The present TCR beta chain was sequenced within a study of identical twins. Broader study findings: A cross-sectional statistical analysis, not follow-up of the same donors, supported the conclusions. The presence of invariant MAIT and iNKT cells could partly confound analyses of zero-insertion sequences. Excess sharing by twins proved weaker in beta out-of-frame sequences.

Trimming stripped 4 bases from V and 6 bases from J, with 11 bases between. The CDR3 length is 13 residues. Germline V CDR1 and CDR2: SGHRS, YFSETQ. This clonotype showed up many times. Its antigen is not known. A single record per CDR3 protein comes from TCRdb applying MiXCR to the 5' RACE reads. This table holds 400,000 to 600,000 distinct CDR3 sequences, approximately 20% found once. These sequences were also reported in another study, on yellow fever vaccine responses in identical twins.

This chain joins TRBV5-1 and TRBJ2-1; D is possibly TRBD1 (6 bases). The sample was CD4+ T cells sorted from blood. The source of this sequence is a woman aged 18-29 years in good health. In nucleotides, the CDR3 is TGCGCCAGCAGCATACAGGGCCTCAATGAGCAGTTCTTC. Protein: CASSIQGLNEQFF. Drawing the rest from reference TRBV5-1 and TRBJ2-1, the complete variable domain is KAGVTQTPRYLIKTRGQQVTLSCSPISGHRSVSWYQQTPGQGLQFLFEYFSETQRNKGNFPGRFSGRQFSNSRSEMNVSTLELGDSALYLCASSIQGLNEQFFGPGTRLTVL.